The text below deals with one T cell receptor (beta chain). The antigen is unknown. The source of the sample is a study of cytomegalovirus exposure and HLA in healthy donors. Study-wide background: In an earlier analysis, 95 million to 130 million unique TCR beta sequences were found from some 200 million T cells.

Between the trimmed V and J ends, which lost 1 base and 0 bases, there was a span of 11 bases. From germline, CDR1 is SNHLY and CDR2 FYNNEI. The CDR3 has 16 residues. The study ran its PCR with 60 Vbeta and 13 Jbeta primers. Clones were read by immunoSEQ multiplex PCR, and TCRdb kept only the in-frame ones, dropping some. The table has approximately 300,000 clones, about four fifths seen once. Study results and caveats: The study listed some 160 cytomegalovirus-associated TCR beta chains. Across donors, presence/absence analyses took sequencing depth to be roughly uniform. High sensitivity and specificity were reportedly achieved when the classifier diagnosed cytomegalovirus status.

Source material: PBMCs. The clonotype comes from a girl aged 2 to 10 in good health and CMV-seronegative. The chain joins TRBV2 to TRBJ2-3; D unresolved. The CDR3 DNA follows: TGTGCCAGCAGTGAAGACTACCCTGATAGCACAGATACGCAGTATTTT. It yields the protein CASSEDYPDSTDTQYF.